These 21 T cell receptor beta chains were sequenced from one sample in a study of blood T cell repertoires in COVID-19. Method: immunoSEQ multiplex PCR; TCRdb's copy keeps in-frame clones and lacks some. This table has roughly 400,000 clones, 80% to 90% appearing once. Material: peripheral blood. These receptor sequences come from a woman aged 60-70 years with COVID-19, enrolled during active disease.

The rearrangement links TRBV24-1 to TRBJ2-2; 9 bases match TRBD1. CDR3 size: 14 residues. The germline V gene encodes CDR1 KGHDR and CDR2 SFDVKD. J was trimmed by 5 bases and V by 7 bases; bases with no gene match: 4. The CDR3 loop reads CATRSGQGTGELFF. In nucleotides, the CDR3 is TGTGCCACCAGATCAGGACAGGGGACCGGGGAGCTGTTTTTT.

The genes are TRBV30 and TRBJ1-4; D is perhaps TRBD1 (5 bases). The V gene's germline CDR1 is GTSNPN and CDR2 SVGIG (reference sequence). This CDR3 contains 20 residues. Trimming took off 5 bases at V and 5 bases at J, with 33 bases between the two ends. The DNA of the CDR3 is TGTGCCTGGTCTCTTCACCGATCGGACACTTTAACCACCTTAAATGAAAAACTGTTTTTT. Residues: CAWSLHRSDTLTTLNEKLFF. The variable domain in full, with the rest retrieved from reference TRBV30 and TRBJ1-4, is SQTIHQWPATLVQPVGSPLSLECTVEGTSNPNLYWYRQAAGRGLQLLFYSVGIGQISSEVPQNLSASRPQDRQFILSSKKLLLSDSGFYLCAWSLHRSDTLTTLNEKLFFGSGTQLSVL.

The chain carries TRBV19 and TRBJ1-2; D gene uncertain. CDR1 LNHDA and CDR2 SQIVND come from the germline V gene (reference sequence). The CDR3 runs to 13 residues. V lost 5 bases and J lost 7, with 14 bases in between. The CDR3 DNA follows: TGTGCCAGTAGTGCGGTAGGTCGACGTGGCTACACCTTC. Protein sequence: CASSAVGRRGYTF.

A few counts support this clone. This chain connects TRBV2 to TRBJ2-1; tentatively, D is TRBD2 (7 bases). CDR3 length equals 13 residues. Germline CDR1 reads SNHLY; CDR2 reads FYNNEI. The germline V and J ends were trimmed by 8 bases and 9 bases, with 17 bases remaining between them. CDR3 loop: CASLTGGPLEQFF. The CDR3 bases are TGTGCCAGCCTAACGGGGGGCCCCCTTGAGCAGTTCTTC.

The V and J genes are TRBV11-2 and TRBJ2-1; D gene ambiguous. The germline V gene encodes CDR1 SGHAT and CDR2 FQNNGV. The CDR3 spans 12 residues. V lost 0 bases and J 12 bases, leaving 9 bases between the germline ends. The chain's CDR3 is CASSLDRTGQFF. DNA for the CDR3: TGTGCCAGCAGCTTAGATCGCACGGGGCAGTTCTTC. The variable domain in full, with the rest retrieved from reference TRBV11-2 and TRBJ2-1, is EAGVAQSPRYKIIEKRQSVAFWCNPISGHATLYWYQQILGQGPKLLIQFQNNGVVDDSQLPKDRFSAERLKGVDSTLKIQPAKLEDSAVYLCASSLDRTGQFFGPGTRLTVL.

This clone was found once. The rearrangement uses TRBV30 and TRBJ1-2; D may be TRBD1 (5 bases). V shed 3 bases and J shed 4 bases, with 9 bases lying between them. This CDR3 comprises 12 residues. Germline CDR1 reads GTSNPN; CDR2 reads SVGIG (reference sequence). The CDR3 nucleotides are TGTGCCTGGAGGGAAGACAGCTATGGCTACACCTTC. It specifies CAWREDSYGYTF.

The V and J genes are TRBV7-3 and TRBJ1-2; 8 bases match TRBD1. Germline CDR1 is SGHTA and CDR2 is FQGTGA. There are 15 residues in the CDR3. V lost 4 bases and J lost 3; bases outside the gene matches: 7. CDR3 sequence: CASSSGQGLDYGYTF. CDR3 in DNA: TGTGCCAGCAGCTCTGGACAGGGTCTGGACTATGGCTACACCTTC. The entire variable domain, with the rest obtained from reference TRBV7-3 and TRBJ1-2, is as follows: GAGVSQTPSNKVTEKGKYVELRCDPISGHTALYWYRQSLGQGPEFLIYFQGTGAADDSGLPNDRFFAVRPEGSVSTLKIQRTERGDSAVYLCASSSGQGLDYGYTFGSGTRLTVV.

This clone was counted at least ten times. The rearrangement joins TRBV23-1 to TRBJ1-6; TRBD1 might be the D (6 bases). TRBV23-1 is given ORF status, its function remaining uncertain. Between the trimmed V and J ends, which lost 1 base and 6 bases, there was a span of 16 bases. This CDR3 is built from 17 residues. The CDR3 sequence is CASSQYRVGHCNSPLHF. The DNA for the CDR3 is TGCGCCAGCAGTCAATACCGGGTGGGACACTGTAATTCACCCCTCCACTTT.

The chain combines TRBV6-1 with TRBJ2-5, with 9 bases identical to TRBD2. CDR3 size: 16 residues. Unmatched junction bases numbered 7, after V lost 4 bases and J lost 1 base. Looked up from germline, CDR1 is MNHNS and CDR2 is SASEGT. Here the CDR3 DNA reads TGTGCCAGCAGTGTGGCTAGCGGGGCCTCCCAAGAGACCCAGTACTTC. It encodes CASSVASGASQETQYF.

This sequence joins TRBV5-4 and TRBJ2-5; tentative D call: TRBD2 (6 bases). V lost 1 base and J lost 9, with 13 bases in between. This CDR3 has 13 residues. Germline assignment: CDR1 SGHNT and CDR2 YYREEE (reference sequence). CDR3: CASSLPGGGSQYF. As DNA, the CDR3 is TGTGCCAGCAGCTTGCCCGGAGGAGGGTCCCAGTACTTC.

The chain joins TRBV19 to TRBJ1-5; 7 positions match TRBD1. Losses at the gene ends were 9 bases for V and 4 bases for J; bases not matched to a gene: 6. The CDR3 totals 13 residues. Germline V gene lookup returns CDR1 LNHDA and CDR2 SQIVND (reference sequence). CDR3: CASLGQMNQPQHF. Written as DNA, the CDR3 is TGTGCCAGCTTGGGACAGATGAATCAGCCCCAGCATTTT.

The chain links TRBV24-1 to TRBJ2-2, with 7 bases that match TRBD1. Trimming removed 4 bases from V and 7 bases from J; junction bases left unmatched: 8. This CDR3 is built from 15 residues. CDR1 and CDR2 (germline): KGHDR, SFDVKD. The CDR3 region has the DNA TGTGCCACCAGTGAGTCCGGGACAGACAGCGGGGAGCTGTTTTTT. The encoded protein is CATSESGTDSGELFF.

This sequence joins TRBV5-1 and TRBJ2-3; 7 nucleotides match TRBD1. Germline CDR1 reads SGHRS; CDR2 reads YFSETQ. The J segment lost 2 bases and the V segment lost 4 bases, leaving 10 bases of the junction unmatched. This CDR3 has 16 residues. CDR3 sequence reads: CASSQRSGGATDTQYF. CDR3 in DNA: TGCGCCAGCAGCCAGAGGTCAGGGGGTGCCACAGATACGCAGTATTTT. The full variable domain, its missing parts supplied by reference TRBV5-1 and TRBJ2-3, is KAGVTQTPRYLIKTRGQQVTLSCSPISGHRSVSWYQQTPGQGLQFLFEYFSETQRNKGNFPGRFSGRQFSNSRSEMNVSTLELGDSALYLCASSQRSGGATDTQYFGPGTRLTVL.

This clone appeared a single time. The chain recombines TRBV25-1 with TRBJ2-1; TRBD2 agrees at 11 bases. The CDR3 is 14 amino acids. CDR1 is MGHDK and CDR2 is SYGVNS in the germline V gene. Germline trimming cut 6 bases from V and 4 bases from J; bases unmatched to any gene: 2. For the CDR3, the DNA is TGTGCCAGCAGACTAGCGGGGGATTACAATGAGCAGTTCTTC. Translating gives CASRLAGDYNEQFF.

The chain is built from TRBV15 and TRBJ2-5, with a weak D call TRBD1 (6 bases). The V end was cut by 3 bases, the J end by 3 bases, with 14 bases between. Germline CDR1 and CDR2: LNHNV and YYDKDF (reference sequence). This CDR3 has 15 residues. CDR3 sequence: CATSRVGQPEETQYF. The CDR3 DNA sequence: TGTGCCACCAGCAGGGTTGGACAGCCCGAAGAGACCCAGTACTTC.

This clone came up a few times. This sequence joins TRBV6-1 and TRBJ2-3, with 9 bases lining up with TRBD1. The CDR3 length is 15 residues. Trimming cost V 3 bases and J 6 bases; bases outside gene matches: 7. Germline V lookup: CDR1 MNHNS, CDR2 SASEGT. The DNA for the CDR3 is TGTGCCAGCAGTGACCGGGACAGGGTCGTTGATACGCAGTATTTT. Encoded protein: CASSDRDRVVDTQYF.

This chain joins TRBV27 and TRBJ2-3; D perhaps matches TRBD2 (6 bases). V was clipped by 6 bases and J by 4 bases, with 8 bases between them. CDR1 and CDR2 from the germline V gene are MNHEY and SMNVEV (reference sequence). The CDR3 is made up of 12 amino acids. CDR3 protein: CASRRGADTQYF. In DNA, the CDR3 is TGTGCCAGCAGGCGGGGCGCAGATACGCAGTATTTT.

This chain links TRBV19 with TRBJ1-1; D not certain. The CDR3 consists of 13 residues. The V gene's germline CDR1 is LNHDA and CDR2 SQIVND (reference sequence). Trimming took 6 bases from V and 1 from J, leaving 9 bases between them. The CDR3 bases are TGTGCCAGTAGCTGGCAGAAGAACACTGAAGCTTTCTTT. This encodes CASSWQKNTEAFF.

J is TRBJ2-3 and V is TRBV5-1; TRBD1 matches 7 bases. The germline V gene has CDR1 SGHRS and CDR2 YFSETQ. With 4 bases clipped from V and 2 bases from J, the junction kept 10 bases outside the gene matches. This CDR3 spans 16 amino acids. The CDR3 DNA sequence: TGCGCCAGCAGCAGAACCGGGACAGCTTTCACAGATACGCAGTATTTT. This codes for CASSRTGTAFTDTQYF.

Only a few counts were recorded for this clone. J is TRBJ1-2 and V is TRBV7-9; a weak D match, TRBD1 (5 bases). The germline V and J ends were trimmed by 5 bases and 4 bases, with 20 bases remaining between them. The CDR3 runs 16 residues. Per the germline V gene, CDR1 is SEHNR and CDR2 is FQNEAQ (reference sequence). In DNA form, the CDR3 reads TGTGCCAGCAGCCCGGGGGGTTACCCCCCGATCTATGGCTACACCTTC. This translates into CASSPGGYPPIYGYTF.

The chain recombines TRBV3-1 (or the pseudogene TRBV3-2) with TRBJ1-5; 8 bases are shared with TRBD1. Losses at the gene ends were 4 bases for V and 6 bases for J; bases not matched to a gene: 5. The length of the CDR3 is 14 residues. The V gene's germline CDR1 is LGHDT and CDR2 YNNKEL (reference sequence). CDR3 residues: CASSPSGGPQPQHF. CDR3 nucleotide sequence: TGTGCCAGCAGCCCATCAGGGGGCCCTCAGCCCCAGCATTTT.